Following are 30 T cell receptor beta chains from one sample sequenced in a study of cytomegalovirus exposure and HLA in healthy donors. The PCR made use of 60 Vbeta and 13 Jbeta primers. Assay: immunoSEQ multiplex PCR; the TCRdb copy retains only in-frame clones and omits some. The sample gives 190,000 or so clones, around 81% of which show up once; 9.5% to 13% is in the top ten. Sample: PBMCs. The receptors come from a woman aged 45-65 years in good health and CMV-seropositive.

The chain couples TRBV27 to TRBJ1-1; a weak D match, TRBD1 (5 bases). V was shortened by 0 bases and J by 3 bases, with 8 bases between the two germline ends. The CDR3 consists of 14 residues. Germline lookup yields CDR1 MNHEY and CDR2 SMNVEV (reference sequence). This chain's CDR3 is CASSLSRVDTEAFF. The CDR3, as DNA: TGTGCCAGCAGTTTATCCAGGGTGGACACTGAAGCTTTCTTT.

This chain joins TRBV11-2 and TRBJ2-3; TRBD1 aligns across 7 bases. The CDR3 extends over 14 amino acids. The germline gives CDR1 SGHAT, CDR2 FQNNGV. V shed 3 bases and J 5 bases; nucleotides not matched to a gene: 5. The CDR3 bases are TGTGCCAGCAGCTTGGGGACAGTCAGAGATACGCAGTATTTT. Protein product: CASSLGTVRDTQYF. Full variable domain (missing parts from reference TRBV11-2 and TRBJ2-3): EAGVAQSPRYKIIEKRQSVAFWCNPISGHATLYWYQQILGQGPKLLIQFQNNGVVDDSQLPKDRFSAERLKGVDSTLKIQPAKLEDSAVYLCASSLGTVRDTQYFGPGTRLTVL.

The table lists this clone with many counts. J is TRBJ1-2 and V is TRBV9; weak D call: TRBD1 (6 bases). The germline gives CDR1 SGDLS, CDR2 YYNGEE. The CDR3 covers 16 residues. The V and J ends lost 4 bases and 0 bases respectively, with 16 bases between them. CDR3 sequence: CASSPQGPTTNYGYTF. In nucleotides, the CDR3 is TGTGCCAGCAGCCCCCAGGGGCCAACAACTAACTATGGCTACACCTTC.

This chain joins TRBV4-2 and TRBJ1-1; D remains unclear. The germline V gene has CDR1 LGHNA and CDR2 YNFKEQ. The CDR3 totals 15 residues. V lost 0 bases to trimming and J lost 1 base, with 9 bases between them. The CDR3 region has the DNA TGTGCCAGCAGCCAAGAATCCGGGGAGAACACTGAAGCTTTCTTT. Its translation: CASSQESGENTEAFF.

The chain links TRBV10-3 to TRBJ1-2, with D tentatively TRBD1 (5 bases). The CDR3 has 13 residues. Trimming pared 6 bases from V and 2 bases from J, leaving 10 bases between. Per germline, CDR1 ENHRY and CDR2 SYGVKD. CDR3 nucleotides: TGTGCCATCAGGGCCGGGGGAAACTATGGCTACACCTTC. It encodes CAIRAGGNYGYTF.

The CDR3 loop reads CASSPVVRGTEAFF. Here the CDR3 DNA reads TGTGCCAGCAGTCCAGTGGTCAGGGGGACTGAAGCTTTCTTT. The genes are TRBV28 and TRBJ1-1; TRBD1 matches 7 bases. The CDR3 is 14 amino acids. V was pared by 5 bases and J by 5 bases, with 8 bases of the junction left unmatched. The germline CDR1 and CDR2 sequences are MDHEN and SYDVKM.

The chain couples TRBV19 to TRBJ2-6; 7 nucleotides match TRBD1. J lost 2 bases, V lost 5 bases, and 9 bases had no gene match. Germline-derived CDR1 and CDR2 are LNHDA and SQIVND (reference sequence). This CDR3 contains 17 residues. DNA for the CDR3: TGTGCCAGTAGTCCCCGACAGGGCTGGACTGGGGCCAACGTCCTGACTTTC. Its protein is CASSPRQGWTGANVLTF.

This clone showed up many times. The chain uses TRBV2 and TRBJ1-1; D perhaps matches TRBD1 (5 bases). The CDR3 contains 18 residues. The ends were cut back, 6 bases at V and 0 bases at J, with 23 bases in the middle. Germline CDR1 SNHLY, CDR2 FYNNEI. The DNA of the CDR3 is TGTGCCAGCAGGTTCGGGGGGGTATGGAAAAGCATGAACACTGAAGCTTTCTTT. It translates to CASRFGGVWKSMNTEAFF.

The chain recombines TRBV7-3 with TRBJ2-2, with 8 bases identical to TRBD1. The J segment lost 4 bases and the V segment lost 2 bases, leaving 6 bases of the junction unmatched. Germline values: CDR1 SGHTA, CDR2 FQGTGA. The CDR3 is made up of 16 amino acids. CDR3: CASSLGRGLGTGELFF. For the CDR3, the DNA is TGTGCCAGCAGCTTAGGCAGGGGGCTAGGCACCGGGGAGCTGTTTTTT. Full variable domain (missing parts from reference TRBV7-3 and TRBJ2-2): GAGVSQTPSNKVTEKGKYVELRCDPISGHTALYWYRQSLGQGPEFLIYFQGTGAADDSGLPNDRFFAVRPEGSVSTLKIQRTERGDSAVYLCASSLGRGLGTGELFFGEGSRLTVL.

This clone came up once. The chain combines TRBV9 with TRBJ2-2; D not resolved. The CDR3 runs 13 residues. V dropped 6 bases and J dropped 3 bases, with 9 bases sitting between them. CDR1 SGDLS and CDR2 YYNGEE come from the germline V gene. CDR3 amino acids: CASTSSHTGELFF. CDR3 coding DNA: TGTGCCAGCACCTCCTCCCACACCGGGGAGCTGTTTTTT.

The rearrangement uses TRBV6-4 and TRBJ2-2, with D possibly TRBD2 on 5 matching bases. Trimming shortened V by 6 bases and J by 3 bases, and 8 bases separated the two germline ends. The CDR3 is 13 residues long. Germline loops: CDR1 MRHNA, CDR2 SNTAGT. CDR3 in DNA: TGTGCCAGCAGCTCGGGATACACCGGGGAGCTGTTTTTT. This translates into CASSSGYTGELFF.

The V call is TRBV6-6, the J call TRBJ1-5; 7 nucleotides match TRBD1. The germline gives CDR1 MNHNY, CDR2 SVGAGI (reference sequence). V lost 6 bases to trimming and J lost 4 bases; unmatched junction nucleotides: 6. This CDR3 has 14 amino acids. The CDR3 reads CASRRRTGNQPQHF. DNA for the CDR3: TGTGCCAGCAGACGAAGGACAGGAAATCAGCCCCAGCATTTT.

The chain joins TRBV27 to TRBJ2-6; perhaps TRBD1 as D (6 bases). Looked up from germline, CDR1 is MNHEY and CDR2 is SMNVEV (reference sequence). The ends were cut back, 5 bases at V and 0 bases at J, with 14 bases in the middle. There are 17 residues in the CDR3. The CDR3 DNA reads TGTGCCAGCAGTACCCCAGGGGCGCCCTCTGGGGCCAACGTCCTGACTTTC. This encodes CASSTPGAPSGANVLTF.

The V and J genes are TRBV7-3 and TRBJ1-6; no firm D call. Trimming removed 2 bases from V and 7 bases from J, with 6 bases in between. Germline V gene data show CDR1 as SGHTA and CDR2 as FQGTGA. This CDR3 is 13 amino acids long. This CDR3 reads CASSLDMNSPLHF. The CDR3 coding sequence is TGTGCCAGCAGCTTAGACATGAATTCACCCCTCCACTTT.

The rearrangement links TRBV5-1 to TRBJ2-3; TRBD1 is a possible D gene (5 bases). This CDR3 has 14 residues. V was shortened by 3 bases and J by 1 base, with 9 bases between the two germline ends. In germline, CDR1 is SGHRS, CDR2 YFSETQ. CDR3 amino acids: CASSWATGTDTQYF. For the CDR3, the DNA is TGCGCCAGCAGCTGGGCGACAGGCACAGATACGCAGTATTTT.

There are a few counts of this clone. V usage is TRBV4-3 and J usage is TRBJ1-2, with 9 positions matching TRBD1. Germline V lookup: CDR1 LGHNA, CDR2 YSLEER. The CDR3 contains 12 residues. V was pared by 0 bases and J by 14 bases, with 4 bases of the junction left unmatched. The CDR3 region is CASSQDQGQGTF. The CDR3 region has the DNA TGCGCCAGCAGCCAAGATCAGGGACAGGGAACCTTC.

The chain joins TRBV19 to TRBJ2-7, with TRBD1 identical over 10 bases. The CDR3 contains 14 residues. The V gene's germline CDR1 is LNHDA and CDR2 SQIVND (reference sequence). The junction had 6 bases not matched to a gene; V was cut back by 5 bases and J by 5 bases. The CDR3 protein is CASSPGQGLHEQYF. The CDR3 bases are TGTGCCAGTAGTCCGGGACAGGGGCTCCACGAGCAGTACTTC.

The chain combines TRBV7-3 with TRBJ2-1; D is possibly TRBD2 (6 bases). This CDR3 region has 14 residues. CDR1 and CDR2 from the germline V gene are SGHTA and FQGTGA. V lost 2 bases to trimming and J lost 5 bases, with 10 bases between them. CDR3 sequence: CASSLAGSDNEQFF. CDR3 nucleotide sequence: TGTGCCAGCAGCTTAGCGGGGAGCGACAATGAGCAGTTCTTC.

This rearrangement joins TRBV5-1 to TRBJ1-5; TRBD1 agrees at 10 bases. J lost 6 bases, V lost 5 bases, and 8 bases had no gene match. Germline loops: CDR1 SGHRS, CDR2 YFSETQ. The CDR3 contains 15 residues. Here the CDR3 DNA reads TGCGCCAGCAGTTTGACAGGGGGCGTCGGTCAGCCCCAGCATTTT. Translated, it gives CASSLTGGVGQPQHF.

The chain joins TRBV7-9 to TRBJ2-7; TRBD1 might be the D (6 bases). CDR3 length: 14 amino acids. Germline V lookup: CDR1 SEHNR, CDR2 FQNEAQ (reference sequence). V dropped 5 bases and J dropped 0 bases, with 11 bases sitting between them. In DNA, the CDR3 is TGTGCCAGCAGCACTCCGACAGGCTCCTACGAGCAGTACTTC. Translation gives CASSTPTGSYEQYF.

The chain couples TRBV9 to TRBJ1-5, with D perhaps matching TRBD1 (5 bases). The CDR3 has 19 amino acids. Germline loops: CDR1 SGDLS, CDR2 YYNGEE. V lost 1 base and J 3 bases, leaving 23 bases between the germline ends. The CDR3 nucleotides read TGTGCCAGCAGCGTACTGACAGACCGCTGTCGTAGAGACAATCAGCCCCAGCATTTT. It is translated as CASSVLTDRCRRDNQPQHF.

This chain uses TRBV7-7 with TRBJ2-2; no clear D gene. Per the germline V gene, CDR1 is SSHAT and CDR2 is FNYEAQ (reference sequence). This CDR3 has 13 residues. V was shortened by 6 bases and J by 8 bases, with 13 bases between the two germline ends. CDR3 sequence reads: CASSPGSLGELFF. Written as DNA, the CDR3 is TGTGCCAGCAGTCCCGGGTCCTTGGGGGAGCTGTTTTTT.

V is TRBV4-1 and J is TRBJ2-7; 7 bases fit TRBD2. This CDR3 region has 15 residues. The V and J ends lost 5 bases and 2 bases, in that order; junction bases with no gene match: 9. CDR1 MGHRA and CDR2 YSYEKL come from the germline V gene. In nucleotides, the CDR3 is TGCGCCAGCAGCTTGGCGGGGGATTCGACCTACGAGCAGTACTTC. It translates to CASSLAGDSTYEQYF.

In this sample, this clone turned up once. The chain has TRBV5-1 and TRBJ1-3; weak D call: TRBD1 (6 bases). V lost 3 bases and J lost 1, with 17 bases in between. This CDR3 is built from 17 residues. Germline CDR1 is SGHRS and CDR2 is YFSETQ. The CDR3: CASSYGQSGGSGNTIYF. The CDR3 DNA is TGCGCCAGCAGCTACGGACAGTCGGGGGGATCTGGAAACACCATATATTTT. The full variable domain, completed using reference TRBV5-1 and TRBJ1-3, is KAGVTQTPRYLIKTRGQQVTLSCSPISGHRSVSWYQQTPGQGLQFLFEYFSETQRNKGNFPGRFSGRQFSNSRSEMNVSTLELGDSALYLCASSYGQSGGSGNTIYFGEGSWLTVV.

CDR3: CATRPGLSSYEQYF. CDR3 in DNA: TGTGCCACCCGCCCGGGGTTGAGCTCCTACGAGCAGTACTTC. The chain links TRBV7-2 to TRBJ2-7; a possible D gene is TRBD2 (5 bases). The V end lost 10 bases, the J end lost 0 bases, and 16 bases lay between the germline ends. Per germline, CDR1 SGHTA and CDR2 FQGNSA. This CDR3 has 14 amino acids.

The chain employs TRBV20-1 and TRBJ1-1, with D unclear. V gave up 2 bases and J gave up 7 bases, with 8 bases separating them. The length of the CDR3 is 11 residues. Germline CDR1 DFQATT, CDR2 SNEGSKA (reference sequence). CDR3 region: CSARKSIEAFF. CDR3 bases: TGCAGTGCTAGAAAGTCTATTGAAGCTTTCTTT.

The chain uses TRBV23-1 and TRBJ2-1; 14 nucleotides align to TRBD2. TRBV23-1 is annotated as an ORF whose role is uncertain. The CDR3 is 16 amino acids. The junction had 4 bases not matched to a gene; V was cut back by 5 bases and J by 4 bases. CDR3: CASSGTSGSSYNEQFF. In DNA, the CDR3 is TGCGCCAGCAGTGGGACTAGCGGGAGTTCTTACAATGAGCAGTTCTTC.

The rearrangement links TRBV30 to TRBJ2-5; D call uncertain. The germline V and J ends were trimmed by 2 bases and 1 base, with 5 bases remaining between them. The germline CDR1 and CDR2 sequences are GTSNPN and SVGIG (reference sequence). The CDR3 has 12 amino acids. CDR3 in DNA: TGTGCCTGGAGTCCCTTCCAAGAGACCCAGTACTTC. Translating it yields CAWSPFQETQYF.

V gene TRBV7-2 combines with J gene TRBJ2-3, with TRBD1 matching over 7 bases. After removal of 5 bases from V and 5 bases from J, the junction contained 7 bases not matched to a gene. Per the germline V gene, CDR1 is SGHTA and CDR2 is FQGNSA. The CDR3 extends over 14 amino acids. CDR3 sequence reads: CASSPRDSGDTQYF. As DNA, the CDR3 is TGTGCCAGCAGCCCGAGGGACAGCGGAGATACGCAGTATTTT.

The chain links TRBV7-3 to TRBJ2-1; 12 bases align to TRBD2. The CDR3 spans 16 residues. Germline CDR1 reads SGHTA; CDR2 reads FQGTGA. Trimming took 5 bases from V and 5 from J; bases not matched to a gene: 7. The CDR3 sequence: CASSPSGGASHNEQFF. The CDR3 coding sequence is TGTGCCAGCAGCCCTAGCGGGGGGGCTTCCCACAATGAGCAGTTCTTC.